This is a list of T cell receptor beta chains from one sample in a study of blood T cell repertoires in COVID-19. The method was immunoSEQ multiplex PCR; TCRdb's version includes in-frame clones alone and lacks a portion of them. Here the sample spans 350,000 or so clones, more than 70% being singletons. Input material: PBMCs or T cells enriched from blood (not recorded which). The receptor set was obtained from a woman in her twenties or thirties who had been exposed to COVID-19. The CDR3 runs from the conserved cysteine through the conserved F or W. A D gene is named only where the DNA matches it firmly. Clone size is shown for a subset of rows, as once, few, many or a class of expanded clone.

-,-,TRBV11-2,TRBJ2-2,TGTGCCAGCGTAGGAGGACTCACCGGGGAGCTGTTTTTT,CASVGGLTGELFF
-,-,TRBV19,TRBJ2-3,TGTGCCAGTTCTCTTGCAGATACGCAGTATTTT,CASSLADTQYF
-,-,TRBV2,TRBJ1-5,TGTGCCAGCAGTACTCAGGAAAATCAGCCCCAGCATTTT,CASSTQENQPQHF
few,-,TRBV28,TRBJ1-2,TGTGCCAGCAGGACCTCGGACAGAAACTTCTATGGCTACACCTTC,CASRTSDRNFYGYTF
few,TRBD1,TRBV5-1,TRBJ2-1,TGCGCCAGCAGCCCCTCCCGGGACAGGGTCCCCACCGGTACGTTCTTC,CASSPSRDRVPTGTFF
-,TRBD1,TRBV27,TRBJ2-2,TGTGCCAGCAGTGCCCTGACAGGGATCAACACCGGGGAGCTGTTTTTT,CASSALTGINTGELFF
-,TRBD2,TRBV28,TRBJ2-7,TGTCAGGCTAGCGGGAGCCACGAGCAGTACTTC,CQASGSHEQYF
-,-,TRBV27,TRBJ1-2,TGTGCCAGCAGTTCCAGGGTTATCGACTATGGCTACACCTTC,CASSSRVIDYGYTF
-,-,TRBV20-1,TRBJ2-1,TGCAGTGCTAGTGAAAGGACTGCCTACAATGAGCAGTTCTTC,CSASERTAYNEQFF
few,-,TRBV6-5,TRBJ1-1,TGTGCCAGCCGCAGGGCGGGGATAGGGAACACTGAAGCTTTCTTT,CASRRAGIGNTEAFF
-,TRBD2,TRBV27,TRBJ2-1,TGTGCCAGCAGTCCCGGGCGGGGGGAGCAGTTCTTC,CASSPGRGEQFF
-,-,TRBV11-2,TRBJ2-2,TGTGCCAGCAGCTTAGCCCTTCTAGCGATCAGCGGGGAGCTGTTTTTT,CASSLALLAISGELFF
-,-,TRBV7-3,TRBJ2-1,TGTGCCAGCAGCTTGGGGGCTGTGACTGAGCAGTTCTTC,CASSLGAVTEQFF
-,-,TRBV27,TRBJ2-3,TGTGCCAGCAGTTTCCGCTGGGTGCAGGGAACAGATACGCAGTATTTT,CASSFRWVQGTDTQYF
-,-,TRBV5-1,TRBJ2-5,TGCGCCAGCAGCAGTCACAGGTCTCTTGGGGAGACCCAGTACTTC,CASSSHRSLGETQYF
-,TRBD2,TRBV27,TRBJ2-5,TGTGCCAGCATGGGACTAGCGGAAGAGACCCAGTACTTC,CASMGLAEETQYF
-,TRBD1,TRBV6-5,TRBJ2-7,TGTGCCAGCGCCCTCGGACAGGGGTTGTACGAGCAGTACTTC,CASALGQGLYEQYF
-,-,TRBV28,TRBJ2-7,TGTGCCAGCAGTTTATTATTCCACGAGCAGTACTTC,CASSLLFHEQYF
-,-,TRBV21-1,TRBJ2-4,TGTGCCAGCAGCAAAGCGGGGGGTCTAGCCAAAAACATTCAGTACTTC,CASSKAGGLAKNIQYF
-,TRBD1,TRBV24-1,TRBJ1-2,TGTGCCACCAGTGACCAGGGGGCGGTCTATGGCTACACCTTC,CATSDQGAVYGYTF
-,TRBD1,TRBV25-1,TRBJ1-4,TGTGCCAGCATCGACAGGGTGAACGAAAAACTGTTTTTT,CASIDRVNEKLFF
-,TRBD1,TRBV28,TRBJ1-4,TGTGCCAGCAGTTTACCCGGGACAGGGGTGGAAAAACTGTTTTTT,CASSLPGTGVEKLFF
-,-,TRBV7-8,TRBJ2-5,TGTGCCAGCAGCTTAGACACAAGCGGAGAAGAGACCCAGTACTTC,CASSLDTSGEETQYF
-,TRBD2,TRBV10-1,TRBJ2-2,TGCGCCAGCGGGACTAGCGGAGACAACACCGGGGAGCTGTTTTTT,CASGTSGDNTGELFF
-,-,TRBV5-5,TRBJ1-6,TGTGCCAGCAGCTTGGGGGCAGTGGTGTTACAATCACCCCTCCACTTT,CASSLGAVVLQSPLHF
-,-,TRBV18,TRBJ2-1,TGTGCCAGCTCACCGGTCGGGAGTTCAGACAATGAGCAGTTCTTC,CASSPVGSSDNEQFF
-,-,TRBV6-5,TRBJ2-2,TGTGCCAGCAGTTACTACAGCCGCAACACCGGGGAGCTGTTTTTT,CASSYYSRNTGELFF
-,TRBD1,TRBV11-2,TRBJ1-4,TGTGCCAGCAGCTCGGGACAGGGAAATGGAAAACTGTTTTTT,CASSSGQGNGKLFF
-,TRBD1,TRBV5-5,TRBJ1-2,TGTGCCAGCAGCTTGTATCGGGACAGTCTACTCTATGGCTACACCTTC,CASSLYRDSLLYGYTF
-,-,TRBV19,TRBJ1-5,TGTGCCAGCGCGCCCAGAGGACAGCCCCAGCATTTT,CASAPRGQPQHF
-,TRBD2,TRBV13,TRBJ2-1,TGTGCCAGCAGCTTAGGGGCCGGGGTAGCGGGAGGGTATGAGCAGTTCTTC,CASSLGAGVAGGYEQFF
-,TRBD1,TRBV23-1,TRBJ2-3,TGCGCCAGCAGTCGGACAGGGGAAGTTTCAGATACGCAGTATTTT,CASSRTGEVSDTQYF
-,TRBD2,TRBV4-1,TRBJ2-1,TGCGCCAGCAGCCAAGGGACTAGCGGACTCTCCTCCTACAATGAGCAGTTCTTC,CASSQGTSGLSSYNEQFF
once,TRBD1,TRBV5-1,TRBJ1-2,TGCGCCAGCAGCACAGGGGCGACTAACTATGGCTACACCTTC,CASSTGATNYGYTF